This T cell receptor beta chain is from a study of T cell responses to AZD1222 COVID-19 vaccine. There are 18 residues in the CDR3. Details on this clone: Its antigen remains unknown.

Clones were sequenced by immunoSEQ multiplex PCR, and TCRdb holds only the in-frame ones, with some missing. The data hold about 140,000 clones, with 75% to 95% observed a single time. General observations from the study: The CD4 TCRs associated with vaccination extended across spike and predominated at 160-218 and 743-854.

The material was peripheral blood, obtained 28 days after the second dose of the MenACWY control vaccine. The TCR was taken from an adult who received the MenACWY meningococcal vaccine as a control. The rearrangement links TRBV21-1 to TRBJ2-3; the table's D call of TRBD2 was not tested on the DNA. TRBV21-1 is labeled a pseudogene. CDR3 region: CASSKEFGTSRLFDTQYF. For the CDR3, the DNA is TGTGCCAGCAGCAAAGAATTTGGGACTAGCAGGCTCTTTGATACGCAGTATTTT.